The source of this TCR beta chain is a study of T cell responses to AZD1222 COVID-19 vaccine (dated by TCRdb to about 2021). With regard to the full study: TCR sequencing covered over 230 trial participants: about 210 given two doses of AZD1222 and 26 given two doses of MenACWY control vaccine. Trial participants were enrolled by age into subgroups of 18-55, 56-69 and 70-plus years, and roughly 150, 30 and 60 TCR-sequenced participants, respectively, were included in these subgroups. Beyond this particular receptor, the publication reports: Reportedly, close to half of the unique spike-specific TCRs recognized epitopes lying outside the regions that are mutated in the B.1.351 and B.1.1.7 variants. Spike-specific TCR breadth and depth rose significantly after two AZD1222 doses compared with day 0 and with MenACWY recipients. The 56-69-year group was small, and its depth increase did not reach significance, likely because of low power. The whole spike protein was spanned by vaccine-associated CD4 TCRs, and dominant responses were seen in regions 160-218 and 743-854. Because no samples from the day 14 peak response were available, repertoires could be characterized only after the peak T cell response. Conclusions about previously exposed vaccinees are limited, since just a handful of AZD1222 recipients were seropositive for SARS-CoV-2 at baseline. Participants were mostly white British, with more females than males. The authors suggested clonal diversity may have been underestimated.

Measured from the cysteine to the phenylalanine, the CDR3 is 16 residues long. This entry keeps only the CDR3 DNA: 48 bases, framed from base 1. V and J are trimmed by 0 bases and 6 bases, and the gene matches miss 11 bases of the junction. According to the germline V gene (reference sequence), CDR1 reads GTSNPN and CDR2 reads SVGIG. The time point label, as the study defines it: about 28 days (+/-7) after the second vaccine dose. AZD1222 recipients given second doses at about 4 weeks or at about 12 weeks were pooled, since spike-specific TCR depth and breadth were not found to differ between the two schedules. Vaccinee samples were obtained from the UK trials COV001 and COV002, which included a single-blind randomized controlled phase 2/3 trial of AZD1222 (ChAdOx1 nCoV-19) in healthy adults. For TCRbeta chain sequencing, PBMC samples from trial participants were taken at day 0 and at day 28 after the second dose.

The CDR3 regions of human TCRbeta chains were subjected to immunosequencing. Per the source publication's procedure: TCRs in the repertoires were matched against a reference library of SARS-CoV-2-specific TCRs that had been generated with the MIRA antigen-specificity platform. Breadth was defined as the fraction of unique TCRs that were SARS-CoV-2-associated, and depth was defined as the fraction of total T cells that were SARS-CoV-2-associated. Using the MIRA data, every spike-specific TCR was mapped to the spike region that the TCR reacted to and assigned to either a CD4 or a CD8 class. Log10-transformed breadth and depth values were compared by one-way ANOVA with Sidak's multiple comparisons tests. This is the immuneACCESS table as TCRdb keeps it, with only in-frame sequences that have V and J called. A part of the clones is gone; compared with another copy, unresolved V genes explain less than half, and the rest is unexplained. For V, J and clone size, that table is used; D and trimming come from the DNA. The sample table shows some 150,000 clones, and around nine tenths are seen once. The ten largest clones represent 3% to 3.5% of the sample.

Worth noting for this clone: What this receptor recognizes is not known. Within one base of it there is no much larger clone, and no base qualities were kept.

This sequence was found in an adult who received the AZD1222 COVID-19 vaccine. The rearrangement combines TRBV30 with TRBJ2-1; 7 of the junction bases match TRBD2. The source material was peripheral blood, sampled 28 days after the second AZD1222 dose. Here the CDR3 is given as CAWSVWAGVVVNEQFF. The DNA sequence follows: TGTGCCTGGAGTGTATGGGCGGGGGTAGTAGTCAATGAGCAGTTCTTC.